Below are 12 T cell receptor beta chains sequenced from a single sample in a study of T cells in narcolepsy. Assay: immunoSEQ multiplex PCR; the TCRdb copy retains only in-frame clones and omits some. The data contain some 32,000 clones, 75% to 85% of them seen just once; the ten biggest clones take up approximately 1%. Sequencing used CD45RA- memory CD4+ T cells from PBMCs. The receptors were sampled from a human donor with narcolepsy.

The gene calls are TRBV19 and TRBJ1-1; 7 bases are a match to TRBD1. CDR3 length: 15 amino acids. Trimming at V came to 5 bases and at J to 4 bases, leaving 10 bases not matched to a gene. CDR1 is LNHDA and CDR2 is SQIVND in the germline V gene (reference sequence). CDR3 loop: CASSGSRQGGTEAFF. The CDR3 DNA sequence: TGTGCCAGTAGTGGCTCGCGGCAGGGGGGCACTGAAGCTTTCTTT.

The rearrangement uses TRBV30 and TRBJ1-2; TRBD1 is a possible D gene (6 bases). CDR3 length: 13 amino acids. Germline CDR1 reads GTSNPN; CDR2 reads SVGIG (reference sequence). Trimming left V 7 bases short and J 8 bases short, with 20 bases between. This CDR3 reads CASSKEGGVGYTF. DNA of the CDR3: TGTGCCTCCAGCAAAGAGGGGGGCGTCGGCTACACCTTC. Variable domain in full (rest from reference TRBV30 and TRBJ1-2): SQTIHQWPATLVQPVGSPLSLECTVEGTSNPNLYWYRQAAGRGLQLLFYSVGIGQISSEVPQNLSASRPQDRQFILSSKKLLLSDSGFYLCASSKEGGVGYTFGSGTRLTVV.

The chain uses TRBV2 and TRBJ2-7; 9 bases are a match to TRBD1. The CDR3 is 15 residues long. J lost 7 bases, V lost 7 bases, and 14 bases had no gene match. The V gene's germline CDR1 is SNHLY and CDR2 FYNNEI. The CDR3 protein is CASTRRTGQGEEQYF. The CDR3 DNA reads TGTGCCAGCACCAGACGAACGGGACAGGGAGAAGAGCAGTACTTC. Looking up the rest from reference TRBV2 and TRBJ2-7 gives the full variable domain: EPEVTQTPSHQVTQMGQEVILRCVPISNHLYFYWYRQILGQKVEFLVSFYNNEISEKSEIFDDQFSVERPDGSNFTLKIRSTKLEDSAMYFCASTRRTGQGEEQYFGPGTRLTVT.

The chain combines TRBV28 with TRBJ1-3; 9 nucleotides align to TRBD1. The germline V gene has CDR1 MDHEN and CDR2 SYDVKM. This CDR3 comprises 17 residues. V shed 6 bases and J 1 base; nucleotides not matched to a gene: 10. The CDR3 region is CASSSGTGPRSGNTIYF. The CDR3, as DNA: TGTGCCAGCAGCTCTGGGACAGGGCCGAGGTCTGGAAACACCATATATTTT.

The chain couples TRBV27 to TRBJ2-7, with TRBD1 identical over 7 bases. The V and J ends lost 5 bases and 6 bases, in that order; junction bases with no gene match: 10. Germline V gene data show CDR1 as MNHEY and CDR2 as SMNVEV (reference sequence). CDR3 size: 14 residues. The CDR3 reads CASSPLTGIGEQYF. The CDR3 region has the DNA TGTGCCAGCAGTCCACTGACAGGGATTGGCGAGCAGTACTTC.

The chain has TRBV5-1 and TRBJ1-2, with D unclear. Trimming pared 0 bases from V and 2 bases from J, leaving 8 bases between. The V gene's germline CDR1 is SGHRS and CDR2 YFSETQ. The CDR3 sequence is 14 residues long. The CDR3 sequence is CASSLEAQNYGYTF. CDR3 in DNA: TGCGCCAGCAGCTTGGAGGCCCAAAACTATGGCTACACCTTC.

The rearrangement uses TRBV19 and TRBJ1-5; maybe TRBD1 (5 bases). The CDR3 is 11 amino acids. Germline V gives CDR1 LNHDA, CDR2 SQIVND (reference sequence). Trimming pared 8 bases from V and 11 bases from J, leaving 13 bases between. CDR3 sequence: CASEGQSAQHF. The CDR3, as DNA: TGTGCCAGTGAAGGACAATCAGCCCAGCATTTT.

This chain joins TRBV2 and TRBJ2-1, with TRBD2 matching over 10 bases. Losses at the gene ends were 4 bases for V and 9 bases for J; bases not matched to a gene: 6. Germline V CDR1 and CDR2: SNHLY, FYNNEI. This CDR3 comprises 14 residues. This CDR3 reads CASSGEREGGEQFF. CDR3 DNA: TGTGCCAGCAGTGGGGAGCGGGAGGGCGGTGAGCAGTTCTTC.

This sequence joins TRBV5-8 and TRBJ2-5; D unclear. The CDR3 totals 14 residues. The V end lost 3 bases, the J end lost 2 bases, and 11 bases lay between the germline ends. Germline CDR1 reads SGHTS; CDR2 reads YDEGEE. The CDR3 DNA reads TGTGCCAGCAGCTCGTGGGGATTTCAAGAGACCCAGTACTTC. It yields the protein CASSSWGFQETQYF. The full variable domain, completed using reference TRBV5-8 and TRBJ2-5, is EAGVTQSPTHLIKTRGQQATLRCSPISGHTSVYWYQQALGLGLQFLLWYDEGEERNRGNFPPRFSGRQFPNYSSELNVNALELEDSALYLCASSSWGFQETQYFGPGTRLLVL.

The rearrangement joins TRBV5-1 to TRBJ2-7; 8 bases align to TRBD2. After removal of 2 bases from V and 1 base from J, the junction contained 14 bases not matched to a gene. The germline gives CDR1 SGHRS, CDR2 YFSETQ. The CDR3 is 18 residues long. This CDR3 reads CASSLRLATALISYEQYF. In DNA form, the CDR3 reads TGCGCCAGCAGCTTACGACTAGCGACTGCCCTAATATCCTACGAGCAGTACTTC.

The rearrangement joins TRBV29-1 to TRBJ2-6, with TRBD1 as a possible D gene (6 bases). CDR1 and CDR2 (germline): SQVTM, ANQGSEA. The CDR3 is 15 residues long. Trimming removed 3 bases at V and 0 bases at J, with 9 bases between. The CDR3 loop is CSVEGRGSGANVLTF. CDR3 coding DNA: TGCAGCGTTGAGGGCAGGGGCTCTGGGGCCAACGTCCTGACTTTC.

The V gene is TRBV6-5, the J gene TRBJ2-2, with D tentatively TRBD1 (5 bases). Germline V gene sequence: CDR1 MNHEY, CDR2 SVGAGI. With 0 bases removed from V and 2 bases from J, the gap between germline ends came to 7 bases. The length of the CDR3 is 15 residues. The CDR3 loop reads CASSYSGHNTGELFF. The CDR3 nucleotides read TGTGCCAGCAGTTACTCGGGGCACAACACCGGGGAGCTGTTTTTT.